Ten or more counts support the clone carrying this T cell receptor (beta chain). The CDR3 sequence is 14 residues long. V was clipped by 5 bases and J by 0 bases, with 8 bases between them. Germline V gene sequence: CDR1 SGHTA, CDR2 FQGNSA. As originally analysed: What underpinned the distant-metastasis classifier for papillary thyroid cancer was the set of CDR3 differences across clinicopathological groups. TCRdb reassembled clones from the PCR reads with MiXCR. The V and J calls and clone size come from TCRdb's table, not from the authors' own analysis. The sample holds approximately 44,000 clones, approximately 28% seen once. Nobody among the patients had been given any treatment before thyroid surgery. The data stem from a study of metastatic and nonmetastatic thyroid tumors.

This clonotype was sampled from a male donor with papillary thyroid cancer or a benign thyroid nodule (not recorded which). Some clones in this sample may be carry-over from other donors' samples. Sequencing used blood. This chain links TRBV7-2 with TRBJ1-5, with unresolved D. The CDR3 DNA is TGTGCCAGCAGCCCCGGCCATAGCAATCAGCCCCAGCATTTT. It codes for CASSPGHSNQPQHF.